The T cell receptor beta chain under discussion was sequenced for a study of blood T cell repertoires in COVID-19. Across the study: The study drew acute and convalescent COVID-19 samples from the United States, Italy and Spain. T cells, B-cell-depleted T cells, or PBMCs provided the cDNA or gDNA that served as material.

The CDR3 is 14 residues long. Germline values: CDR1 SNHLY, CDR2 FYNNEI. V shed 5 bases and J 1 base; nucleotides not matched to a gene: 3. In the authors' workflow: Scientists estimated how many nucleated cells there were by amplifying reference gene primers. Profiling relied on immunoSEQ multiplex PCR, and the TCRdb table lists in-frame clones only, not all of them. V and J calls and clone size are those listed in that table; D and trimming were worked out from the DNA. The table has approximately 150,000 clones, 70% to 90% seen once; the top ten hold roughly 8%. The chain employs TRBV2 and TRBJ2-3, with 7 bases aligning to TRBD2. The sample taken for sequencing was peripheral blood. The receptor was isolated from a woman aged 60 to 75 with acute or convalescent COVID-19. CDR3 region: CASSRRGGTDTQYF. In DNA form, the CDR3 reads TGTGCCAGCAGTCGTCGGGGGGGCACAGATACGCAGTATTTT.